This T cell receptor beta chain was obtained from a study of blood T cells in healthy people across ages. Combining a sample-barcoded 5' primer with a J-beta primer mix, a second PCR ran for about 7 to 11 cycles. Via MiXCR, TCRdb re-called the 5' RACE reads, giving one row per CDR3 protein. Among roughly 680,000 distinct CDR3 sequences listed, 49% were seen once. Germline CDR1 and CDR2: ENHRY and SYGVKD. With 9 bases removed from V and 0 bases from J, the gap between germline ends came to 15 bases. The CDR3 runs to 15 residues. The sample was blood. The V gene is TRBV10-3, the J gene TRBJ2-1; no definite D call. The clonotype comes from an older woman in good health. CDR3 in amino acids: CAIWNSLSSYNEQFF. As DNA, the CDR3 is TGTGCCATATGGAATTCCCTGAGCTCCTACAATGAGCAGTTCTTC.